What follows are 20 T cell receptor beta chains derived from one specimen sequenced in a study of T cells in Graves' hyperthyroidism and ophthalmopathy. TCR beta CDR3 regions were amplified from RNA transcripts. First-round RT-PCR targeting the TCR CDR3 was performed with the HTBI primer set. Each CDR3 protein gets one entry after TCRdb re-called the multiplex PCR reads with MiXCR. The sample records some 350,000 distinct CDR3 sequences, about 18% being singletons. The material sequenced was blood. The receptors were gathered from a woman aged 18-29 years with Graves' hyperthyroidism.

This clonotype was detected ten times or more. The J gene is TRBJ1-2, the V gene TRBV29-1; D not certain. CDR1 SQVTM and CDR2 ANQGSEA come from the germline V gene. This CDR3 is built from 13 residues. V was cut by 6 bases and J by 2 bases, with 13 bases left in between. CDR3 in amino acids: CSVRVDWNYGYTF. The DNA of the CDR3 is TGCAGCGTCCGAGTAGATTGGAACTATGGCTACACCTTC. The full variable domain, rest sourced from reference TRBV29-1 and TRBJ1-2, is SAVISQKPSRDICQRGTSLTIQCQVDSQVTMMFWYRQQPGQSLTLIATANQGSEATYESGFVIDKFPISRPNLTFSTLTVSNMSPEDSSIYLCSVRVDWNYGYTFGSGTRLTVV.

This clonotype was seen repeatedly, ten times or more. The V gene is TRBV6-2 or TRBV6-3, the J gene TRBJ2-7; possibly TRBD2 for D (5 bases). Germline loops: CDR1 MNHEY, CDR2 SVGEGT. Trimming took 6 bases from V and 2 from J, leaving 11 bases between them. The CDR3 length is 13 residues. As DNA, the CDR3 is TGTGCCAGCAGCCTGGACTCTACCTACGAGCAGTACTTC. Translated, it gives CASSLDSTYEQYF.

This clonotype appeared many times. The chain links TRBV12-3 or TRBV12-4 to TRBJ1-5; 10 positions agree with TRBD1. The CDR3 sequence is 17 residues long. J was trimmed by 0 bases and V by 7 bases; bases with no gene match: 9. The CDR3 region is CASTRDRGGGSNQPQHF. The CDR3 DNA reads as TGTGCCAGCACCCGGGACAGGGGAGGAGGTAGCAATCAGCCCCAGCATTTT.

In its sample, this clonotype was seen many times. The chain employs TRBV12-3 or TRBV12-4 and TRBJ1-2, with D unclear. The CDR3 is 14 residues long. V shed 6 bases and J shed 5 bases, with 16 bases lying between them. Here the CDR3 reads CASRSAPRAYGYTF. The CDR3 DNA follows: TGTGCCAGCAGGTCAGCCCCACGGGCGTATGGCTACACCTTC.

This clonotype was seen more than once but under ten times. The rearrangement joins TRBV11-2 to TRBJ2-5; tentative D call: TRBD1 (7 bases). There are 18 residues in the CDR3. V lost 5 bases and J 4 bases, leaving 26 bases between the germline ends. CDR1 and CDR2 from the germline V gene are SGHAT and FQNNGV. CDR3 bases: TGTGCCAGCAGCCAGAGGCGTGGAGGGGGCAAGAAGGGAGAGACCCAGTACTTC. Protein sequence: CASSQRRGGGKKGETQYF.

This clonotype was found a few times. This rearrangement joins TRBV12-3 or TRBV12-4 to TRBJ1-2; TRBD1 aligns across 11 bases. CDR3 length: 14 residues. Losses at the gene ends were 0 bases for V and 12 bases for J; bases not matched to a gene: 6. The CDR3 loop is CASSLAFPGQGDTF. CDR3 nucleotide sequence: TGTGCCAGCAGTTTAGCATTCCCGGGACAGGGGGACACCTTC.

This clonotype was picked up many times. This chain connects TRBV2 to TRBJ2-7; 7 nucleotides match TRBD1. The J segment lost 3 bases and the V segment lost 3 bases, leaving 8 bases of the junction unmatched. This CDR3 spans 15 amino acids. The V gene's germline CDR1 is SNHLY and CDR2 FYNNEI. This chain's CDR3 is CASSDPGTANYEQYF. CDR3 nucleotide sequence: TGTGCCAGCAGTGACCCCGGGACAGCTAACTACGAGCAGTACTTC. Complete variable domain (other parts from reference TRBV2 and TRBJ2-7): EPEVTQTPSHQVTQMGQEVILRCVPISNHLYFYWYRQILGQKVEFLVSFYNNEISEKSEIFDDQFSVERPDGSNFTLKIRSTKLEDSAMYFCASSDPGTANYEQYFGPGTRLTVT.

This clonotype occurred many times. This chain links TRBV20-1 with TRBJ1-2; no definite D call. The CDR3 consists of 10 residues. Germline V gene data show CDR1 as DFQATT and CDR2 as SNEGSKA (reference sequence). Trimming took off 6 bases at V and 8 bases at J, with 10 bases between the two ends. The DNA for the CDR3 is TGCAGTGCCTTCGGAGGGGGCTACACCTTC. The encoded protein is CSAFGGGYTF.

V usage is TRBV9 and J usage is TRBJ1-2; 9 bases align to TRBD1. Looked up from germline, CDR1 is SGDLS and CDR2 is YYNGEE. This CDR3 is built from 15 residues. The J segment lost 4 bases and the V segment lost 4 bases, leaving 8 bases of the junction unmatched. The CDR3 spells CASSPQSDRGYGYTF. The CDR3 DNA reads TGTGCCAGCAGCCCACAGTCGGACAGGGGCTATGGCTACACCTTC.

The V and J genes are TRBV19 and TRBJ1-1, with 8 bases identical to TRBD1. V shed 0 bases and J 6 bases; nucleotides not matched to a gene: 3. The CDR3 is 14 amino acids. Germline CDR1 is LNHDA and CDR2 is SQIVND (reference sequence). The CDR3 is CASSIEDRVAEAFF. CDR3 nucleotides: TGTGCCAGTAGTATAGAGGACAGGGTTGCTGAAGCTTTCTTT.

The CDR3 DNA sequence: TGTGCCAGCAGTCTCGACGGGACATCGTTCTACGAGCAGTACTTC. Protein: CASSLDGTSFYEQYF. The chain employs TRBV27 and TRBJ2-7, with TRBD1 as a possible D gene (6 bases). Germline CDR1 reads MNHEY; CDR2 reads SMNVEV (reference sequence). This CDR3 comprises 15 residues. V lost 5 bases to trimming and J lost 3 bases, with 17 bases between them.

This clonotype was observed once. This could be a read error, since a much larger clone is one nucleotide away. The CDR3 carries no conserved terminal phenylalanine or tryptophan, so it likely arises from a read error. The rearrangement uses TRBV4-1 and TRBJ1-5; D might be TRBD1 (5 bases). Germline loops: CDR1 MGHRA, CDR2 YSYEKL. There are 16 residues in the CDR3. Trimming stripped 3 bases from V and 7 bases from J, with 19 bases between. The CDR3 region is CASSQLGDVGNQPQHL. CDR3 nucleotides: TGCGCCAGCAGCCAGCTTGGGGACGTGGGGAACCAGCCCCAGCATTTG.

This clonotype was seen ten or more times. The chain links TRBV6-5 to TRBJ1-2; the D gene is possibly TRBD1 (6 bases). This CDR3 has 15 residues. CDR1 is MNHEY and CDR2 is SVGAGI in the germline V gene. V was trimmed by 7 bases and J by 2 bases, leaving 17 bases between them. Here the CDR3 DNA reads TGTGCCAGCATCAAGGAACAGGGATGGAACTATGGCTACACCTTC. Amino acids: CASIKEQGWNYGYTF.

The gene calls are TRBV3-1 and TRBJ2-2; the D gene could be TRBD1 or TRBD2 (6 bases each). This CDR3 region has 17 residues. Per the germline V gene, CDR1 is LGHDT and CDR2 is YNNKEL (reference sequence). V was cut by 4 bases and J by 5 bases, with 20 bases left in between. CDR3 region: CASSPNLGGLGTGELFF. The CDR3 nucleotides are TGTGCCAGCAGCCCGAACTTAGGGGGGCTTGGAACCGGGGAGCTGTTTTTT. Combining the CDR3 with reference TRBV3-1 and TRBJ2-2 gives the whole variable domain DTAVSQTPKYLVTQMGNDKSIKCEQNLGHDTMYWYKQDSKKFLKIMFSYNNKELIINETVPNRFSPKSPDKAHLNLHINSLELGDSAVYFCASSPNLGGLGTGELFFGEGSRLTVL.

This clonotype was seen ten or more times. The chain couples TRBV12-3 or TRBV12-4 to TRBJ1-1; weak D call: TRBD1 (5 bases). There are 16 residues in the CDR3. V shed 6 bases and J shed 3 bases, with 20 bases lying between them. CDR3 in amino acids: CASRHSRDGPYTEAFF. CDR3 DNA sequence: TGTGCCAGCAGACATTCCCGGGACGGGCCTTACACTGAAGCTTTCTTT.

In its sample, this clonotype was seen many times. The J gene is TRBJ1-1, the V gene TRBV6-5; D perhaps matches TRBD1 (6 bases). V lost 6 bases and J 5 bases, leaving 16 bases between the germline ends. CDR1 is MNHEY and CDR2 is SVGAGI in the germline V gene. This CDR3 comprises 14 residues. This CDR3 reads CASRRGGAGTEAFF. The CDR3, as DNA: TGTGCCAGCAGGCGGGGGGGGGCTGGAACTGAAGCTTTCTTT.

This clonotype was observed many times. This chain joins TRBV12-3 or TRBV12-4 and TRBJ2-2, with 11 bases fitting TRBD1. V lost 5 bases and J lost 8; bases outside the gene matches: 7. The CDR3 totals 15 residues. CDR3 in DNA: TGTGCCAGCAGTGGGGACAGGGGGAAGCTGGGGGAGCTGTTTTTT. Its translation is CASSGDRGKLGELFF.

This clonotype was detected only once. The chain has TRBV29-1 and TRBJ2-5; 9 bases are shared with TRBD2. This CDR3 contains 12 residues. Germline V lookup: CDR1 SQVTM, CDR2 ANQGSEA. Trimming at V came to 7 bases and at J to 3 bases, leaving 3 bases not matched to a gene. The CDR3 spells CSGSGGKETQYF. The CDR3 nucleotides read TGCAGCGGAAGCGGGGGGAAAGAGACCCAGTACTTC.

This clonotype was seen at least ten times. The chain carries TRBV11-2 and TRBJ2-7; D unresolved. CDR3 size: 14 residues. Germline lookup yields CDR1 SGHAT and CDR2 FQNNGV. Deletions cut 1 base from V and 3 bases from J, with 10 bases between. CDR3 nucleotides: TGTGCCAGCAGCTTAGTTCCTGGGATCTACGAGCAGTACTTC. Amino acids: CASSLVPGIYEQYF. The variable domain in full, completed from reference TRBV11-2 and TRBJ2-7, reads EAGVAQSPRYKIIEKRQSVAFWCNPISGHATLYWYQQILGQGPKLLIQFQNNGVVDDSQLPKDRFSAERLKGVDSTLKIQPAKLEDSAVYLCASSLVPGIYEQYFGPGTRLTVT.

The chain uses TRBV18 and TRBJ2-4, with D possibly matching TRBD1 (6 bases). Between the trimmed V and J ends, which lost 3 bases and 13 bases, there was a span of 16 bases. Germline V CDR1 and CDR2: KGHSH, LQKENI. The CDR3 spans 13 residues. DNA for the CDR3: TGTGCCAGCTCACCCGGACAGCAAACAGTACAGTACTTC. Its protein is CASSPGQQTVQYF.